The entry below gives a single T cell receptor (beta chain) sequence along with its context. The antigen remains undetermined. One end of the junction is discordant with germline, which a read error may explain. The sample comes from a study of tumor-infiltrating lymphocytes in primary liver carcinoma. Whole-study findings and limits: The 250 largest clones made up significantly more of tumor than blood repertoires (p = 0.039).

Each 20-30 mg portion of unsorted bulk tissue served as the source for co-extraction of RNA and DNA. The patients lived with chronic HBV infection and had not yet received any treatment. Every tumor sample held more than 85% viable tumor cells. This CDR3 is built from 15 residues. Germline V gene sequence: CDR1 MDHEN, CDR2 SYDVKM. cDNA specific to TCR beta was made from 500 ng of total RNA, with a constant-region primer employed for priming. For TCR beta, libraries were produced by three nested multiplex PCR rounds using slightly modified ARM-PCR. With TRBV1-TRBV30 forward primers and a C-beta reverse primer, the first two PCR rounds were run for roughly 10 cycles each. TCRdb ran MiXCR on the multiplex PCR reads and lists one entry per CDR3 protein. The repertoire has roughly 25,000 distinct CDR3 sequences, around three quarters of them found once; the top ten carry 46%.

Specimen: liver tumor tissue from sampling region 3. Described subset: tumor region T3, left-lateral pole. The receptor comes from a man in his forties or fifties with primary liver carcinoma and hepatitis B virus infection. The chain employs TRBV28 and TRBJ2-3; 7 positions match TRBD1. CDR3 amino acids: CASSFSTGSTDTRYF. CDR3 nucleotide sequence: TGTGCCAGTAGTTTTTCGACAGGGAGCACAGATACGCGGTATTTT. Full variable domain (outside the CDR3, taken from reference TRBV28 and TRBJ2-3): DVKVTQSSRYLVKRTGEKVFLECVQDMDHENMFWYRQDPGLGLRLIYFSYDVKMKEKGDIPEGYSVSREKKERFSLILESASTNQTSMYLCASSFSTGSTDTRYFGPGTRLTVL.